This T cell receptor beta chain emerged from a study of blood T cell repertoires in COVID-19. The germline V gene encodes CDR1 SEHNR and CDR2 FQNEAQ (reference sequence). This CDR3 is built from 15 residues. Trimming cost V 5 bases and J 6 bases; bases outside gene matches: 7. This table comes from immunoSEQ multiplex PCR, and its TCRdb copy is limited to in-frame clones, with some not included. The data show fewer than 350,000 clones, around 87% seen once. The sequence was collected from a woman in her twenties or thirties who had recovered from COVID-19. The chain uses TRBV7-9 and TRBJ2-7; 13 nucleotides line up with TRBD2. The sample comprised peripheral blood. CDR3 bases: TGTGCCAGCAGCCTGCATGGACTAGCGGGAGCCGAGCAGTACTTC. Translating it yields CASSLHGLAGAEQYF.